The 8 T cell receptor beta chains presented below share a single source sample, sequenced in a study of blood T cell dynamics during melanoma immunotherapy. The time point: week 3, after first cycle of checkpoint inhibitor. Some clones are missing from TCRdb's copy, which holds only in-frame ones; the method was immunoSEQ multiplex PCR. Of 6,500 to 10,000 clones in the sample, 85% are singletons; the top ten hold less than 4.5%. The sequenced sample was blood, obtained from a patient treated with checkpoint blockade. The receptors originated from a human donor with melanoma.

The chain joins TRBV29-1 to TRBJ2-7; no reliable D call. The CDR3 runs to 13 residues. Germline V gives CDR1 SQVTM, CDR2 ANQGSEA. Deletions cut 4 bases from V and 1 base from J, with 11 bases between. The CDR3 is CSVAQLLSYEQYF. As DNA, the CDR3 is TGCAGCGTTGCACAGCTACTATCCTACGAGCAGTACTTC.

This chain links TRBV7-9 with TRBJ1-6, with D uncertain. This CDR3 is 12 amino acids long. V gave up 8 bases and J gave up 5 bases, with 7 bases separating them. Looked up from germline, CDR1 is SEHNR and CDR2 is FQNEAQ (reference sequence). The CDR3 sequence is CASGIDNSPLHF. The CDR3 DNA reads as TGTGCCAGCGGTATCGATAATTCACCCCTCCACTTT.

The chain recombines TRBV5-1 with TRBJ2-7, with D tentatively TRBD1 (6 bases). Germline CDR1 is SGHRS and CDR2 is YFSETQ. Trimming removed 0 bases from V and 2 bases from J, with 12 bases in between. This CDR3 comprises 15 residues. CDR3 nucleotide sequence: TGCGCCAGCAGCTTGGATGGACAGAGTCCCTACGAGCAGTACTTC. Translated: CASSLDGQSPYEQYF. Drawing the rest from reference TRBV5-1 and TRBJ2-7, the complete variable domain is KAGVTQTPRYLIKTRGQQVTLSCSPISGHRSVSWYQQTPGQGLQFLFEYFSETQRNKGNFPGRFSGRQFSNSRSEMNVSTLELGDSALYLCASSLDGQSPYEQYFGPGTRLTVT.

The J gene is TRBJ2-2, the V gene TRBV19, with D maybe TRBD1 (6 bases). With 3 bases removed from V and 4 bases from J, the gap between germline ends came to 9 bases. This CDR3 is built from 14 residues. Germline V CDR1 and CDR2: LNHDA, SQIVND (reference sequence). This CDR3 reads CASSIGQFTGELFF. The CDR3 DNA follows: TGTGCCAGTAGTATTGGACAGTTCACCGGGGAGCTGTTTTTT.

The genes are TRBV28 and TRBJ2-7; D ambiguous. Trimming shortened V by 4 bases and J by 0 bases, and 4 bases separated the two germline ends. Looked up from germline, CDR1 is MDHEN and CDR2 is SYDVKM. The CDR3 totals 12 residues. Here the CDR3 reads CASSSGSYEQYF. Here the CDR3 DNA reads TGTGCCAGCAGTTCCGGCTCCTACGAGCAGTACTTC.

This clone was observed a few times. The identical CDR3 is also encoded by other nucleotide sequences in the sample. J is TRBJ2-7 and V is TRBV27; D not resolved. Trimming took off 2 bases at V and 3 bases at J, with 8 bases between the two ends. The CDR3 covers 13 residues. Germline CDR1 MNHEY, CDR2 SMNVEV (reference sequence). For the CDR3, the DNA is TGTGCCAGCAGTTTAACGGCTTTCTACGAGCAGTACTTC. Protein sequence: CASSLTAFYEQYF.

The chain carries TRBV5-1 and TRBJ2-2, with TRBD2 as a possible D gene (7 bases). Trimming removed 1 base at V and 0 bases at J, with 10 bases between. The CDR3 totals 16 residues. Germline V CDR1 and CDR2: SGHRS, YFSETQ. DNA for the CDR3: TGCGCCAGCAGCTTGCAAGGGGGGGCGAACACCGGGGAGCTGTTTTTT. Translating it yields CASSLQGGANTGELFF.

The CDR3 protein is CASSSDRVVYEQYF. The DNA for the CDR3 is TGCGCCAGCAGCTCTGACAGGGTAGTCTACGAGCAGTACTTC. The V call is TRBV5-1, the J call TRBJ2-7; 7 bases map to TRBD1. V lost 3 bases and J lost 3; bases outside the gene matches: 6. CDR1 is SGHRS, CDR2 YFSETQ, per germline. CDR3 length: 14 residues.